The T cell receptor beta chain under discussion was sequenced for a study of T-cell reconstitution after alpha-beta-depleted transplantation in children. This CDR3 contains 14 residues. CDR1 is SGHRS and CDR2 is YFSETQ in the germline V gene. The V gene lost 4 bases and the J gene lost 1 base, with 12 bases spanning the gap. A library of TCRbeta sequences, prepared with unique molecular identifiers, was generated. TCRdb re-called the PCR reads with MiXCR, one entry per CDR3 protein. The sample contains 250,000 to 300,000 distinct CDR3 sequences, 9.9% of which appear only once. This sequence was found in a human donor who donated a stem cell graft to a child with SCID. The V call is TRBV5-1, the J call TRBJ2-7; TRBD1 is a possible D gene (6 bases). Source: PBMCs from the stem cell graft donor, taken from the stem cell graft. DNA of the CDR3: TGCGCCAGCAGCCCGTACAGGGAATCCTACGAGCAGTACTTC. Protein: CASSPYRESYEQYF.